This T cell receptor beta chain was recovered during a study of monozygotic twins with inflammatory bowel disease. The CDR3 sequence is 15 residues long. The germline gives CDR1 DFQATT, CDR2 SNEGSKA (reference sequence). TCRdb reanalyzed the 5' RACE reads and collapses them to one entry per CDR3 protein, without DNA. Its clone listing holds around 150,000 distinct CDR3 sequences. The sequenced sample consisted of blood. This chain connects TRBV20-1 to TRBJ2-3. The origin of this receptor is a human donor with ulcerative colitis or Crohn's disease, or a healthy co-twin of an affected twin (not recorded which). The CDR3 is CSARDTGMGTDTQYF.